This T cell receptor (beta chain) derives from a study of long-term antiretroviral therapy in people with HIV. Points from the study as a whole: ART preceded a rise in diversity that nonetheless stayed lower than in transplant donor controls.

Assay version v3.0 of immunoSEQ was used, and it was run at survey level. TCRdb's table, derived via immunoSEQ multiplex PCR, lists solely in-frame clones and lacks some. The sample records about 27,000 clones, about 82% being singletons. Comment on this clone: Its target is not known.

There are 13 residues in the CDR3. CDR1 SNHLY and CDR2 FYNNEI come from the germline V gene. Deletions cut 10 bases from V and 10 bases from J, with 17 bases between. The origin of this receptor is a man aged 18 to 35 with HIV. The starting material was unsorted PBMCs, obtained 0.8 years before starting antiretroviral therapy. J is TRBJ1-6 and V is TRBV2; the D gene is possibly TRBD1 (6 bases). The CDR3: CATVRDNYSPLHF. In DNA, the CDR3 is TGTGCCACCGTACGGGACAACTACTCACCCCTCCACTTT.